This TCR beta chain was captured by sequencing in a study of blood T cell repertoires in COVID-19. For the study at large: Acute and convalescent COVID-19 specimens originated in the United States, Italy and Spain. PBMCs, B-cell-depleted T cells, or T cells were the source of the cDNA or gDNA that made up the material.

Everyone who took part was 18 to 89 years old, and they came from about 25 US areas. This CDR3 is built from 16 residues. The germline V gene encodes CDR1 SGHKS and CDR2 YYEKEE (reference sequence). V lost 6 bases to trimming and J lost 2 bases; unmatched junction nucleotides: 13. The table came from immunoSEQ multiplex PCR; TCRdb's copy has only in-frame clones and leaves some out. The sample includes about 350,000 clones, roughly 87% of them seen just once. This chain links TRBV5-5 with TRBJ1-1, with TRBD1 matching 7 bases. The sample was PBMCs or T cells enriched from blood (not recorded which). The sequence was collected from a woman aged 30 to 39 who had recovered from COVID-19. The CDR3 DNA follows: TGTGCCAGCAATCCACATCTCGGGACAGAAAACACTGAAGCTTTCTTT. Its translation: CASNPHLGTENTEAFF.